This TCR beta chain comes out of a study of blood T cells in healthy people across ages. Germline values: CDR1 SNHLY, CDR2 FYNNEI. CDR3 size: 16 residues. Trimming pared 6 bases from V and 8 bases from J, leaving 25 bases between. Then a second PCR, running roughly 7 to 11 cycles, was carried out with a sample-barcoded 5' primer and a J-beta primer mix. Each CDR3 protein is one row after TCRdb ran MiXCR on the 5' RACE reads. The sample contains around 1.1 million distinct CDR3 sequences, more than 30% of which appear only once. In regard to this clonotype: The antigen is not known.

General study findings and limits: Investigators viewed diversity estimates from one million T cells as underestimates, the study reported. Aged donors had fewer naive CD4+ cells and lower diversity than long-lived donors.

This sequence originates from a man between 18 and 35 years old in good health. The sequencing sample was made of blood. The chain carries TRBV2 and TRBJ1-2; D might be TRBD1 (5 bases). CDR3 DNA: TGTGCCAGCAGGACCCTGGGCAGGACAAATACTGGGGGCTACACCTTC. As protein: CASRTLGRTNTGGYTF.